Below are 12 T cell receptor beta chains sequenced from a single sample in a study of type 1 regulatory T cells. One entry per CDR3 protein, called by TCRdb with MiXCR from the reads. The table includes about 60,000 distinct CDR3 sequences, just under 50% detected once. What these receptors recognize is not known. Sequenced sample: cultured non-Tr1 T cells, either the whole culture or a sorted T cell fraction (not recorded which). The origin of the receptors is a human donor in good health.

The V and J genes are TRBV7-9 and TRBJ2-7; TRBD2 aligns across 9 bases. This CDR3 is 15 amino acids long. V lost 4 bases to trimming and J lost 2 bases; unmatched junction nucleotides: 6. Germline CDR1 and CDR2: SEHNR and FQNEAQ (reference sequence). DNA for the CDR3: TGTGCCAGCAGCTCGAGCGGGGGGACCACCTACGAGCAGTACTTC. Translating gives CASSSSGGTTYEQYF.

This clonotype has only one observation. The rearrangement uses TRBV5-1 and TRBJ1-1, with 8 bases lining up with TRBD1. Trimming cost V 0 bases and J 6 bases; bases outside gene matches: 10. In germline, CDR1 is SGHRS, CDR2 YFSETQ. The CDR3 is made up of 16 amino acids. The CDR3 coding sequence is TGCGCCAGCAGCTTGGCCCCCACCGGGACAGGCTCTGAAGCTTTCTTT. This translates into CASSLAPTGTGSEAFF. The complete variable domain, with remaining parts taken from reference TRBV5-1 and TRBJ1-1, reads KAGVTQTPRYLIKTRGQQVTLSCSPISGHRSVSWYQQTPGQGLQFLFEYFSETQRNKGNFPGRFSGRQFSNSRSEMNVSTLELGDSALYLCASSLAPTGTGSEAFFGQGTRLTVV.

This chain joins TRBV9 and TRBJ2-7; no clear D gene. The CDR3 is 14 amino acids. The germline V and J ends were trimmed by 0 bases and 5 bases, with 12 bases remaining between them. The germline V gene encodes CDR1 SGDLS and CDR2 YYNGEE. As DNA, the CDR3 is TGTGCCAGCAGCGTAGGATCGATTCCCCACGAGCAGTACTTC. Protein sequence: CASSVGSIPHEQYF.

This clonotype came up a few times. The chain uses TRBV5-4 and TRBJ2-3; 11 bases align to TRBD2. There are 16 residues in the CDR3. Germline CDR1 SGHNT, CDR2 YYREEE (reference sequence). The V and J ends lost 4 bases and 2 bases, in that order; junction bases with no gene match: 6. The CDR3 protein is CASSLLTSGTTDTQYF. As DNA, the CDR3 is TGTGCCAGCAGCCTGTTGACTAGCGGGACCACAGATACGCAGTATTTT.

This rearrangement joins TRBV7-2 to TRBJ1-2, with 9 bases fitting TRBD1. The V segment lost 1 base and the J segment 4 bases; nucleotides outside the gene matches: 4. Germline loops: CDR1 SGHTA, CDR2 FQGNSA. CDR3 length: 15 amino acids. The CDR3 DNA sequence: TGTGCCAGCAGCTTAGACGACAGGGGGATCTATGGCTACACCTTC. Protein sequence: CASSLDDRGIYGYTF.

There are a few counts of this clonotype. CDR3 DNA sequence: TGTGCCAGCAGTCGACAGGGAGCTCTGAACACTGAAGCTTTCTTT. The encoded protein is CASSRQGALNTEAFF. V gene TRBV6-5 combines with J gene TRBJ1-1, with 7 bases matching TRBD1. Looked up from germline, CDR1 is MNHEY and CDR2 is SVGAGI. Trimming took 5 bases from V and 0 from J; bases not matched to a gene: 6. The length of the CDR3 is 15 residues.

A few counts support this clonotype. The chain combines TRBV12-3 or TRBV12-4 with TRBJ2-7; D tentatively fits TRBD1 or TRBD2 (6 bases each). This CDR3 is 15 amino acids long. Trimming pared 0 bases from V and 5 bases from J, leaving 14 bases between. The CDR3 sequence: CASSLARGGRDEQYF. DNA for the CDR3: TGTGCCAGCAGTTTAGCAAGAGGGGGGCGGGACGAGCAGTACTTC.

The chain recombines TRBV5-6 with TRBJ1-2; D is unresolved. The CDR3 is made up of 13 amino acids. Germline V gene lookup returns CDR1 SGHDT and CDR2 YYEEEE. V was trimmed by 0 bases and J by 7 bases, leaving 10 bases between them. The CDR3 bases are TGTGCCAGCAGCTTGGTTGGTGCCGTTGGCTACACCTTC. It is translated as CASSLVGAVGYTF.

V gene TRBV5-1 combines with J gene TRBJ2-7; D perhaps matches TRBD1 (6 bases). V was pared by 4 bases and J by 5 bases, with 22 bases between. Germline V gene data show CDR1 as SGHRS and CDR2 as YFSETQ. This CDR3 has 16 residues. CDR3 DNA sequence: TGCGCCAGCAGCCTTGGACGTCAGGGGCTAGGTGACGAGCAGTACTTC. It yields the protein CASSLGRQGLGDEQYF.

This clonotype has only a few counts. The chain recombines TRBV2 with TRBJ1-2, with 7 nucleotides matching TRBD1. The CDR3 contains 14 residues. V dropped 6 bases and J dropped 2; count of bases not matched to a gene: 6. From germline, CDR1 is SNHLY and CDR2 FYNNEI. CDR3 amino acids: CASSAATGNYGYTF. CDR3 bases: TGTGCCAGCAGCGCTGCGACAGGGAACTATGGCTACACCTTC.

The V gene is TRBV3-1, the J gene TRBJ1-2, with 9 bases identical to TRBD1. Germline V gene sequence: CDR1 LGHDT, CDR2 YNNKEL (reference sequence). V lost 6 bases, J lost 4 bases, and 3 bases stayed unmatched. The CDR3 totals 13 residues. The CDR3 sequence: CASRRQGGYGYTF. The CDR3 coding sequence is TGTGCCAGCAGAAGACAGGGGGGCTATGGCTACACCTTC.

V gene TRBV5-1 combines with J gene TRBJ1-4; 7 bases match TRBD1. CDR1 and CDR2 (germline): SGHRS, YFSETQ. V shed 2 bases, J shed 5 bases, and the junction held 6 bases outside the gene matches. The length of the CDR3 is 15 residues. This CDR3 reads CASSLSGTENEKLFF. CDR3 DNA: TGCGCCAGCAGCTTATCCGGGACAGAGAATGAAAAACTGTTTTTT.